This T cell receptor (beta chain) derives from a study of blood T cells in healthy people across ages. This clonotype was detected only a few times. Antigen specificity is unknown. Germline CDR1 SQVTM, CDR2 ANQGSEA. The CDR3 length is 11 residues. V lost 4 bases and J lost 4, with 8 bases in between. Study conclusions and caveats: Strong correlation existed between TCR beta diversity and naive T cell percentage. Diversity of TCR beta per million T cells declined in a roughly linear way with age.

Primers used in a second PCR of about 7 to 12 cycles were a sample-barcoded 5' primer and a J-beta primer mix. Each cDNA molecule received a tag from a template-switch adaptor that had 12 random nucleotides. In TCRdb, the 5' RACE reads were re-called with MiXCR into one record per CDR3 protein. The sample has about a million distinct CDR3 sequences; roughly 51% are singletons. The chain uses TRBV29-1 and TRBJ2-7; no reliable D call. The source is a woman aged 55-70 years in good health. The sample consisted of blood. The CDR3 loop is CSVGRKYEQYF. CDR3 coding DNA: TGCAGCGTTGGCAGGAAATACGAGCAGTACTTC.